The T cell receptor (beta chain) described here comes from a study of CD4 T cells in relation to SARS-CoV-2 and coronaviruses. About the study: TCR beta CDR3s were sequenced after approximately ten-day antigen culture of PBMCs.

Germline V gene lookup returns CDR1 LGHNA and CDR2 YNFKEQ. V lost 4 bases, J lost 4 bases, and 9 bases stayed unmatched. The CDR3 has 16 amino acids. Profiled with immunoSEQ multiplex PCR; TCRdb holds only in-frame clones, not every one. The sample lists 20,000 to 25,000 clones, around 80% occurring once. Comments on this clone: Its antigen is unidentified.

Study-wide points: No crossreactivity against non-spike viral proteins was tested here.

Before the COVID-19 pandemic, during about 2011-2019, CD4+ T cells were taken from unexposed donors. Isolation of CD4+ T cells took place after approximately 10 days in culture. Unexposed-donor CD4+ T cells were probed with SARS-CoV-2 S/N and four cold-coronavirus spikes, cells permitting. The chain combines TRBV4-2 with TRBJ2-1; TRBD2 agrees at 8 bases. The specimen sequenced was CD4+ T cells from PBMCs, cultured in vitro. This clonotype originated in a human donor in good health. The CDR3 protein is CASSRRSGGMYNEQFF. The CDR3 DNA sequence: TGTGCCAGCAGCCGGCGCTCGGGAGGGATGTACAATGAGCAGTTCTTC.